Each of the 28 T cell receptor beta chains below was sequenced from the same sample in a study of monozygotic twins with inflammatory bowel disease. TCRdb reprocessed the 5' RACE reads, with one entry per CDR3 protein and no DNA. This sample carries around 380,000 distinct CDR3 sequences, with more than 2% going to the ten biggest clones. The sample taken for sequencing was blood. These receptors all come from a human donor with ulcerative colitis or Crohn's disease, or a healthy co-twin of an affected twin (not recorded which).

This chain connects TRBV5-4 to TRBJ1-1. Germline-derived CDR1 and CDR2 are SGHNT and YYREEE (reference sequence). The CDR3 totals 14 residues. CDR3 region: CASSSGGMNTEAFF.

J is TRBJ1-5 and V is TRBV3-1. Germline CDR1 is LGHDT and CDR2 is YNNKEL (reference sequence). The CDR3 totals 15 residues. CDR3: CASSQAWGSNQPQHF.

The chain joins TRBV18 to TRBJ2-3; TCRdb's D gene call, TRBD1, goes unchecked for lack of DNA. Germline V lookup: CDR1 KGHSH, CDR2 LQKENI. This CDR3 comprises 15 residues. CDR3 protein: CASSPDVVRTDTQYF.

CDR3 residues: CSAGEGLAYYEQYF. The rearrangement uses TRBV20-1 and TRBJ2-7; the D gene TCRdb calls, TRBD2, cannot be checked with no DNA. CDR3 size: 14 residues. The germline CDR1 and CDR2 sequences are DFQATT and SNEGSKA (reference sequence).

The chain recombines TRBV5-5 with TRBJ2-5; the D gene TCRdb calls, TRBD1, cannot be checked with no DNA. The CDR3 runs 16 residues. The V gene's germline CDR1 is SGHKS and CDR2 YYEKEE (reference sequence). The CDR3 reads CASSLGRGVRQETQYF.

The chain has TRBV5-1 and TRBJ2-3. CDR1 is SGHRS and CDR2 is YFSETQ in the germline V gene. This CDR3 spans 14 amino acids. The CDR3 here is CASSLGVTADTQYF.

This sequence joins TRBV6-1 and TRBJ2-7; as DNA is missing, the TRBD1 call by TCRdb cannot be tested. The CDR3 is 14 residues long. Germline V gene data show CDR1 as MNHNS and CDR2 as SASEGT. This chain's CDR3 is CASRASGAALEQYF.

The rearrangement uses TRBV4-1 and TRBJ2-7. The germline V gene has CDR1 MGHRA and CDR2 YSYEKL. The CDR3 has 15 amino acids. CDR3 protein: CASSLMTGGAYEQYF.

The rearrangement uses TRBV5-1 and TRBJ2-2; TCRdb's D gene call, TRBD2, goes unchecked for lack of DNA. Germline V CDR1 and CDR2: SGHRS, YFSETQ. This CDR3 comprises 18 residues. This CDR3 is CASSSLTVAGPDTGELFF.

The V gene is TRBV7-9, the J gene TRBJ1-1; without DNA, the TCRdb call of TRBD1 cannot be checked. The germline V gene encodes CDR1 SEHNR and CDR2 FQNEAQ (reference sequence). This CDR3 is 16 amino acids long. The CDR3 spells CASSLGAVGRYTEAFF.

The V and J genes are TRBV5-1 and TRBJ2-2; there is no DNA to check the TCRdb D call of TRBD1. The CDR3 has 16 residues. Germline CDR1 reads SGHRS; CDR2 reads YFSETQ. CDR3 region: CASSSVGVPNTGELFF.

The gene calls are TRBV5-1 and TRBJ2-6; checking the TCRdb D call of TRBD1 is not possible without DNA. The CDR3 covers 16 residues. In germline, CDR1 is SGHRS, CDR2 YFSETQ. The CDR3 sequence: CASSLRDSSGANVLTF.

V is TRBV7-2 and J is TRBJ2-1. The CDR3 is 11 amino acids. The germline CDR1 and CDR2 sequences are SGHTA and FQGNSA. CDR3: CASSWLDEQFF.

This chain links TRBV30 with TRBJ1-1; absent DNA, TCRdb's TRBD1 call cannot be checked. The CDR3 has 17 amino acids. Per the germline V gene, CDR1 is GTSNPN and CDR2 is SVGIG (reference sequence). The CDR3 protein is CAWTPSPGAVSNTEAFF.

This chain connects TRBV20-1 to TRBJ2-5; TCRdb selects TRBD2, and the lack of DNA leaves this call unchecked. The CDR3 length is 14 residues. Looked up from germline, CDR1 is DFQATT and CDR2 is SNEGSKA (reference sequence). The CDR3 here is CSANPGGAWETQYF.

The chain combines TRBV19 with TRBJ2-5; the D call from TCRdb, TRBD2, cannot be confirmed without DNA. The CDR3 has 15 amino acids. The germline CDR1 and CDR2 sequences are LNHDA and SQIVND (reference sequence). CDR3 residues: CASSSSGSYQETQYF.

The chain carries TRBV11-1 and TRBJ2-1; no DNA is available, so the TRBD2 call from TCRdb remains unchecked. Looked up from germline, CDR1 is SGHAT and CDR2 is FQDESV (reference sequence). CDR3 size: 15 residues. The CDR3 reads CASSSSGTTDNEQFF.

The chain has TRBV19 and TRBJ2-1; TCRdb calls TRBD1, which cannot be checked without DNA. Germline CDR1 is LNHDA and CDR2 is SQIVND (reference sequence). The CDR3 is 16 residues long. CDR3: CASSGAGTEPYNEQFF. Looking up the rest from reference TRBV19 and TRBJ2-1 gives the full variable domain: DGGITQSPKYLFRKEGQNVTLSCEQNLNHDAMYWYRQDPGQGLRLIYYSQIVNDFQKGDIAEGYSVSREKKESFPLTVTSAQKNPTAFYLCASSGAGTEPYNEQFFGPGTRLTVL.

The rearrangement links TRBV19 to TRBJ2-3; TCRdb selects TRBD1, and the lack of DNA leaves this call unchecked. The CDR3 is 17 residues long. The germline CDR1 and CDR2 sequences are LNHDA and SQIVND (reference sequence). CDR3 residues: CASSWRGSTRGTDTQYF.

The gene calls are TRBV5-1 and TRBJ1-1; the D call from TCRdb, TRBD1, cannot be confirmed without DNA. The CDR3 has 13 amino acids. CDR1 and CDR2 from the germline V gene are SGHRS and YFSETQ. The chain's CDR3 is CASSLVGQGEAFF. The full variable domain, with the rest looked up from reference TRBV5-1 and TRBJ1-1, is KAGVTQTPRYLIKTRGQQVTLSCSPISGHRSVSWYQQTPGQGLQFLFEYFSETQRNKGNFPGRFSGRQFSNSRSEMNVSTLELGDSALYLCASSLVGQGEAFFGQGTRLTVV.

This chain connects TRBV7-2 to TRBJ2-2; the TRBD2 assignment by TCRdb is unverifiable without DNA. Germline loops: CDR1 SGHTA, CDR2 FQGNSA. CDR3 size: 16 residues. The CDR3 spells CASSLAMTSPTGELFF.

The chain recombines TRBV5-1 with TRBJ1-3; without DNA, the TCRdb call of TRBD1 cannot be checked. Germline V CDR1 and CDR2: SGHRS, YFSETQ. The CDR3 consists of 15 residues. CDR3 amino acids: CASSFRTGSGNTIYF.

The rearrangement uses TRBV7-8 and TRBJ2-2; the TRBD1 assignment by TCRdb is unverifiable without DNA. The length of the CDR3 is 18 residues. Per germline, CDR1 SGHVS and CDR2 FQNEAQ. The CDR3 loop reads CASSFLSPLGSRTGELFF.

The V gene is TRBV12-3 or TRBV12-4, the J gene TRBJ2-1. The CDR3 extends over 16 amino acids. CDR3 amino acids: CASSDTVGGSINEQFF.

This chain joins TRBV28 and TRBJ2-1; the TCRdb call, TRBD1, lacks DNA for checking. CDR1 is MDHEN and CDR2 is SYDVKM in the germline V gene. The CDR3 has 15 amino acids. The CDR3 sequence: CASSLETALLNEQFF.

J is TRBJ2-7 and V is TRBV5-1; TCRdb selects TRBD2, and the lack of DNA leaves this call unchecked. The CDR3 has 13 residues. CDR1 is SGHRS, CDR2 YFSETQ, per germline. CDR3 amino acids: CASSHGTSVEQYF. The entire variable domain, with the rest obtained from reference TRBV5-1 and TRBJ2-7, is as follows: KAGVTQTPRYLIKTRGQQVTLSCSPISGHRSVSWYQQTPGQGLQFLFEYFSETQRNKGNFPGRFSGRQFSNSRSEMNVSTLELGDSALYLCASSHGTSVEQYFGPGTRLTVT.

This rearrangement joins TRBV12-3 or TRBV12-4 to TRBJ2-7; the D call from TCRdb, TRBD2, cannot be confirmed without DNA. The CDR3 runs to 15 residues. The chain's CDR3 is CASSFLAGGLHEQYF.

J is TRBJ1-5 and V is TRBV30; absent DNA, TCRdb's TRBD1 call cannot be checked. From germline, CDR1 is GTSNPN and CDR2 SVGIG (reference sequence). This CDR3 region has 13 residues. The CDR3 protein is CAWSLRGNQPQHF.